These 23 T cell receptor beta chains originate from one sample sequenced in a study of T cells in lung cancer brain metastases. Here immunoSEQ multiplex PCR was the method, and the copy in TCRdb shows in-frame clones only, minus some. The sample has thousands of clones, approximately 95% seen once. Input material: tumor tissue from the primary lung tumor. The receptors were sampled from a woman between 25 and 40 years old with non-small cell lung cancer.

A note on this clone: The same CDR3 can be traced to other DNA sequences in this sample. V gene TRBV7-9 combines with J gene TRBJ2-3; 7 nucleotides align to TRBD2. This CDR3 comprises 17 residues. The trim removed 5 bases at V and 0 bases at J, leaving 11 bases unmatched. Germline CDR1 SEHNR, CDR2 FQNEAQ (reference sequence). Here the CDR3 reads CASSGQGSGSSTDTQYF. CDR3 bases: TGTGCCAGCAGCGGGCAAGGTAGCGGGTCTAGCACAGATACGCAGTATTTT.

The V call is TRBV9, the J call TRBJ1-4; D gene uncertain. The germline V gene encodes CDR1 SGDLS and CDR2 YYNGEE. CDR3 size: 15 residues. V gave up 0 bases and J gave up 7 bases, with 13 bases separating them. CDR3 bases: TGTGCCAGCAGCGTAGCCCCGGCCGCGGGTGAAAAACTGTTTTTT. Its translation: CASSVAPAAGEKLFF.

V and J are TRBV18 and TRBJ1-4; 10 bases are a match to TRBD1. The V and J ends lost 3 bases and 5 bases, in that order; junction bases with no gene match: 15. Germline assignment: CDR1 KGHSH and CDR2 LQKENI. The CDR3 loop spans 19 amino acids. This CDR3 reads CASSPPRTGGISGNEKLFF. CDR3 DNA sequence: TGTGCCAGCTCACCGCCGAGGACAGGGGGAATCTCGGGGAATGAAAAACTGTTTTTT.

V usage is TRBV5-6 and J usage is TRBJ2-7; no firm D call. The germline V and J ends were trimmed by 7 bases and 0 bases, with 14 bases remaining between them. The CDR3 is 14 amino acids. Germline lookup yields CDR1 SGHDT and CDR2 YYEEEE. The CDR3 nucleotides are TGTGCCAGCGCTAGGACCTGGAGCTCCTACGAGCAGTACTTC. It is translated as CASARTWSSYEQYF. The variable domain in full, completed from reference TRBV5-6 and TRBJ2-7, reads DAGVTQSPTHLIKTRGQQVTLRCSPKSGHDTVSWYQQALGQGPQFIFQYYEEEERQRGNFPDRFSGHQFPNYSSELNVNALLLGDSALYLCASARTWSSYEQYFGPGTRLTVT.

This sequence joins TRBV30 and TRBJ2-2; D remains unclear. V shed 0 bases and J shed 7 bases, with 9 bases lying between them. This CDR3 comprises 13 residues. Germline CDR1 and CDR2: GTSNPN and SVGIG (reference sequence). The CDR3 nucleotides are TGTGCCTGGAGTGTACGCGACCTCGGGGAGCTGTTTTTT. Translated: CAWSVRDLGELFF. Full variable domain (missing parts from reference TRBV30 and TRBJ2-2): SQTIHQWPATLVQPVGSPLSLECTVEGTSNPNLYWYRQAAGRGLQLLFYSVGIGQISSEVPQNLSASRPQDRQFILSSKKLLLSDSGFYLCAWSVRDLGELFFGEGSRLTVL.

This clone was seen more than once but under ten times. The rearrangement links TRBV29-1 to TRBJ1-5; D is possibly TRBD1 (5 bases). The V end lost 2 bases, the J end lost 7 bases, and 12 bases lay between the germline ends. Germline V lookup: CDR1 SQVTM, CDR2 ANQGSEA. This CDR3 contains 13 residues. CDR3 nucleotides: TGCAGCGTTGAAACGGCCTCAGGGCAGCCCCAGCATTTT. Translation gives CSVETASGQPQHF. Looking up the rest from reference TRBV29-1 and TRBJ1-5 gives the full variable domain: SAVISQKPSRDICQRGTSLTIQCQVDSQVTMMFWYRQQPGQSLTLIATANQGSEATYESGFVIDKFPISRPNLTFSTLTVSNMSPEDSSIYLCSVETASGQPQHFGDGTRLSIL.

V gene TRBV30 combines with J gene TRBJ2-1, with unresolved D. The germline V gene has CDR1 GTSNPN and CDR2 SVGIG (reference sequence). This CDR3 region has 15 residues. Trimming stripped 3 bases from V and 5 bases from J, with 17 bases between. CDR3 in amino acids: CAWSATLSVDNEQFF. In nucleotides, the CDR3 is TGTGCCTGGAGCGCTACCCTCTCAGTTGACAATGAGCAGTTCTTC.

Here the CDR3 reads CASGLVGVEQYF. The CDR3 DNA reads as TGTGCTAGTGGTTTGGTTGGGGTCGAGCAGTACTTC. The chain combines TRBV12-5 with TRBJ2-5, with D hard to call. TRBJ2-7 matches the DNA end more closely, so the J call is doubtful. This CDR3 spans 12 amino acids. Germline V gene data show CDR1 as LGHNT and CDR2 as FRNRAP.

The J gene is TRBJ2-7, the V gene TRBV2; D is ambiguous. Trimming left V 5 bases short and J 5 bases short, with 7 bases between. The CDR3 totals 11 residues. Germline V gene data show CDR1 as SNHLY and CDR2 as FYNNEI. The CDR3, as DNA: TGTGCCAGCAGTCTTTCGGACGAGCAGTACTTC. This codes for CASSLSDEQYF.

The chain uses TRBV5-4 and TRBJ2-2, with no clear D. The CDR3 totals 15 residues. V gave up 0 bases and J gave up 4 bases, with 10 bases separating them. The germline V gene has CDR1 SGHNT and CDR2 YYREEE (reference sequence). CDR3 DNA: TGTGCCAGCAGCTTGGTTCCCGGATCCACCGGGGAGCTGTTTTTT. Translated, it gives CASSLVPGSTGELFF.

This chain uses TRBV6-6 with TRBJ1-4; 10 bases line up with TRBD1. With 4 bases clipped from V and 7 bases from J, the junction kept 6 bases outside the gene matches. Germline CDR1 is MNHNY and CDR2 is SVGAGI (reference sequence). The CDR3 length is 15 residues. CDR3 coding DNA: TGTGCCAGCAGTTTGACAGGGGGCGGAGGTGAAAAACTGTTTTTT. Translated, it gives CASSLTGGGGEKLFF.

The chain carries TRBV25-1 and TRBJ2-3; 13 nucleotides agree with TRBD2. V dropped 8 bases and J dropped 3; count of bases not matched to a gene: 5. Germline loops: CDR1 MGHDK, CDR2 SYGVNS. CDR3 length: 15 amino acids. The CDR3: CASGTSGDRTDTQYF. The CDR3, as DNA: TGTGCCAGCGGGACTAGCGGGGATCGAACAGATACGCAGTATTTT.

The gene calls are TRBV20-1 and TRBJ2-5, with 9 nucleotides matching TRBD1. In germline, CDR1 is DFQATT, CDR2 SNEGSKA (reference sequence). This CDR3 is built from 11 residues. The CDR3 region is CSGQGQETQYF. The CDR3 DNA reads TGCAGCGGACAGGGGCAAGAGACCCAGTACTTC.

The chain links TRBV7-8 to TRBJ1-4, with 8 bases aligning to TRBD1. This CDR3 spans 17 amino acids. Trimming took 5 bases from V and 6 from J; bases not matched to a gene: 14. The germline gives CDR1 SGHVS, CDR2 FQNEAQ. As DNA, the CDR3 is TGTGCCAGCAGCCCCACGGCCCGACAGGGGTTAGATGAAAAACTGTTTTTT. Protein product: CASSPTARQGLDEKLFF.

This chain connects TRBV6-6 to TRBJ1-6; no clear D. This CDR3 spans 14 amino acids. V was cut by 7 bases and J by 5 bases, with 12 bases left in between. CDR1 MNHNY and CDR2 SVGAGI come from the germline V gene (reference sequence). CDR3 residues: CASNPNRDNSPLHF. The CDR3 DNA follows: TGTGCCAGCAATCCTAACAGAGATAATTCACCCCTCCACTTT.

The chain links TRBV6-1 to TRBJ1-2; possibly TRBD1 for D (6 bases). This CDR3 has 15 amino acids. Germline CDR1 MNHNS, CDR2 SASEGT. V was trimmed by 0 bases and J by 2 bases, leaving 10 bases between them. The CDR3 loop is CASSEAPGQNYGYTF. CDR3 nucleotides: TGTGCCAGCAGTGAAGCACCCGGACAGAACTATGGCTACACCTTC.

The V and J genes are TRBV18 and TRBJ2-2, with D unclear. The germline CDR1 and CDR2 sequences are KGHSH and LQKENI. V shed 1 base and J shed 0 bases, with 9 bases lying between them. The CDR3 runs 16 residues. The CDR3 reads CASSPLRAANTGELFF. The CDR3 DNA reads TGTGCCAGCTCACCACTTCGAGCAGCGAACACCGGGGAGCTGTTTTTT. The variable domain in full, completed from reference TRBV18 and TRBJ2-2, reads NAGVMQNPRHLVRRRGQEARLRCSPMKGHSHVYWYRQLPEEGLKFMVYLQKENIIDESGMPKERFSAEFPKEGPSILRIQQVVRGDSAAYFCASSPLRAANTGELFFGEGSRLTVL.

In DNA form, the CDR3 reads TGTGCCTGGAGTGTAAGGGAGGCAGATACGCAGTATTTT. Translated: CAWSVREADTQYF. V usage is TRBV30 and J usage is TRBJ2-3; TRBD2 might be the D (6 bases). CDR1 and CDR2 (germline): GTSNPN, SVGIG (reference sequence). The germline V and J ends were trimmed by 0 bases and 4 bases, with 8 bases remaining between them. This CDR3 is built from 13 residues. The full variable domain, its missing parts supplied by reference TRBV30 and TRBJ2-3, is SQTIHQWPATLVQPVGSPLSLECTVEGTSNPNLYWYRQAAGRGLQLLFYSVGIGQISSEVPQNLSASRPQDRQFILSSKKLLLSDSGFYLCAWSVREADTQYFGPGTRLTVL.

This chain joins TRBV11-2 and TRBJ2-1; D uncertain. V was shortened by 5 bases and J by 0 bases, with 14 bases between the two germline ends. In germline, CDR1 is SGHAT, CDR2 FQNNGV. CDR3 length: 16 amino acids. Written as DNA, the CDR3 is TGTGCCAGCAGCCTGCCAAGCGTCCGCTCCTACAATGAGCAGTTCTTC. It translates to CASSLPSVRSYNEQFF.

As for this clone: Other nucleotide sequences from this sample produce the same CDR3. This chain uses TRBV7-3 with TRBJ2-5; TRBD1 or TRBD2 may be the D gene (5 bases each). The CDR3 spans 13 residues. Germline CDR1 reads SGHTA; CDR2 reads FQGTGA. V dropped 5 bases and J dropped 5 bases, with 12 bases sitting between them. The CDR3, as DNA: TGTGCCAGCAGCCCCTACGGGGCGGAGACCCAGTACTTC. Its protein is CASSPYGAETQYF.

This chain links TRBV28 with TRBJ2-2; the D gene is possibly TRBD2 (5 bases). The V and J ends lost 6 bases and 1 base respectively, with 9 bases between them. The CDR3 is 14 residues long. Germline V gene sequence: CDR1 MDHEN, CDR2 SYDVKM. As DNA, the CDR3 is TGTGCCAGCAGCCCGGGGAGGAACACCGGGGAGCTGTTTTTT. Its translation is CASSPGRNTGELFF.

In DNA, the CDR3 is TGTGCCAGCAGCTCAGGGGAAGCGGGAGAGACCCAGTACTTC. Translation gives CASSSGEAGETQYF. V and J are TRBV9 and TRBJ2-5; either TRBD1 or TRBD2 may supply D (6 bases each). The length of the CDR3 is 14 residues. In germline, CDR1 is SGDLS, CDR2 YYNGEE. V was clipped by 4 bases and J by 4 bases, with 14 bases between them. Combining the CDR3 with reference TRBV9 and TRBJ2-5 gives the whole variable domain DSGVTQTPKHLITATGQRVTLRCSPRSGDLSVYWYQQSLDQGLQFLIQYYNGEERAKGNILERFSAQQFPDLHSELNLSSLELGDSALYFCASSSGEAGETQYFGPGTRLLVL.

The chain carries TRBV4-1 and TRBJ2-5; the D gene is possibly TRBD1 (6 bases). The CDR3 extends over 16 amino acids. V was trimmed by 2 bases and J by 2 bases, leaving 15 bases between them. In germline, CDR1 is MGHRA, CDR2 YSYEKL. CDR3 DNA sequence: TGCGCCAGCAGCCAACACACCGGGACACCGCAAGAGACCCAGTACTTC. Its protein is CASSQHTGTPQETQYF.